This record concerns one T cell receptor (beta chain) sequence. Its matching antigen is unknown. Since a far larger clone is one base different, this is likely a read error. This same CDR3 is encoded by further DNA sequences in the sample. Clones were read by immunoSEQ multiplex PCR, and TCRdb kept only the in-frame ones, dropping some. The table records roughly 1,000,000 clones, roughly 74% of them present only once. This specimen comes from a study of shared clonotypes between healthy human individuals. Regarding the study as a whole: Naive subsets generally had larger estimated richness than memory subsets. Some naive CD4 clonotypes, around 5%, turned up in common across several donors.

CDR1 GTSNPN and CDR2 SVGIG come from the germline V gene (reference sequence). This CDR3 has 15 amino acids. The receptor was isolated from a man aged 18 to 30 in good health. Some clones in this sample may be carry-over from other donors' samples. The chain is built from TRBV30 and TRBJ1-5; D remains ambiguous. Sample: memory CD4+ T cells from PBMCs. Subset in this sample: CD45RA-negative fraction. The CDR3 coding sequence is TGTGCCTGGAGTGTACGGGGTGATAGCAATCAGCCCCAGCATTTC. Its translation is CAWSVRGDSNQPQHF. Supplemented by reference TRBV30 and TRBJ1-5, the full variable domain reads SQTIHQWPATLVQPVGSPLSLECTVEGTSNPNLYWYRQAAGRGLQLLFYSVGIGQISSEVPQNLSASRPQDRQFILSSKKLLLSDSGFYLCAWSVRGDSNQPQHFGDGTRLSIL.